The following is a T cell receptor beta chain sequence with its context. It has no known antigen specificity. No base quality information exists; no much larger clone differs at one position. This record comes from a study of OX40 agonist ivuxolimab in advanced cancers. Background for the entire study: Ivuxolimab was an agonistic, fully human IgG2 monoclonal antibody directed against OX40 (CD134), a costimulatory receptor. Partial responses occurred in three dose-escalation patients: two with cutaneous melanoma and one with hepatocellular carcinoma. Peripheral TCRbeta sequencing aimed to test whether ivuxolimab altered TCR sequence diversity and caused clonal T-cell expansion. Among the approximately 50 dose-escalation patients, 19 had hepatocellular carcinoma, some 15 melanoma, 9 renal cell carcinoma and 9 head and neck cancer. Intravenous ivuxolimab was administered to patients every 2 weeks at six dose levels: 0.01, 0.1, 0.3, 1.5, 3 and 10 mg/kg. In the dose-escalation cohort, around four fifths of patients were male, and the mean age was approximately 60 years, with a range of 23 to 79. The paper describes the monotherapy dose-escalation part (N ≈ 52 patients) of the phase I trial of ivuxolimab. Patients were allowed to have had prior anti-PD-1, anti-PD-L1 or anti-CTLA-4 therapy, and around 37% of the dose-escalation patients had previously received checkpoint inhibitors.

For sequencing of the TCRbeta CDR3 region, genomic DNA was extracted from the sorted cells. The immunoSEQ Assay was used to sequence the TCRbeta CDR3 regions. TCRdb carries this immuneACCESS record with in-frame sequences only. Its versions omit some clonotypes, under half of them owing to an unresolved V gene in the studies checked, with the rest unexplained. The sample has tens of thousands of clones on record, roughly nine tenths of them singletons. About 7.6% of the sample lies in the top ten. Study-level results and caveats: Low levels of normalized T-cell clonal expansion were also seen in some patients who did not respond. In the 0.1-3.0 mg/kg groups, partial responders had among the lowest normalized peripheral clonal expansion, particularly in CD8+ T cells. After ivuxolimab, CD8+ T cells had more expanded clones than CD4+ T cells on average. At doses of 0.1 to 3.0 mg/kg, clonal expansion of both CD4+ and CD8+ T cells in blood was seen between baseline and week 6. Which antigens the clonally expanded peripheral T cells were specific for was not determined.

The trial excluded patients who had a history of autoimmune disease or were on systemic immunosuppression. Peripheral blood for TCR sequencing was collected from all dose cohorts at baseline, on cycle 4 day 1, and on cycle 7 day 1. The samples were drawn from a first-in-human, open-label, multicenter phase I dose-escalation trial of ivuxolimab. The trial enrolled adults with locally advanced or metastatic head and neck squamous cell, hepatocellular, melanoma or renal cell carcinoma. Before TCR sequencing, CD4+ T cells and CD8+ T cells were sorted from peripheral blood as separate populations. CDR1 SGHNT and CDR2 YYREEE were looked up in the germline V gene (reference sequence). The CDR3 starts with the cysteine, ends with the phenylalanine, and has 13 residues. Just the 39-base CDR3 DNA is kept, in frame starting at base 1. Trimming at the junction amounts to 3 bases on V and 3 bases on J, and the germline ends lie 9 bases apart.

The specimen comprised CD4+ or CD8+ T cells sorted from blood, sampled in a trial of the OX40 agonist ivuxolimab. The sequence links TRBV5-4 to TRBJ1-1; the D gene lacks a confident call. The receptor was isolated from an adult with an advanced solid tumor such as melanoma, head and neck, liver or kidney cancer. The CDR3 protein is CASSSTWDTEAFF. The nucleotide sequence is given as TGTGCCAGCAGCTCGACTTGGGACACTGAAGCTTTCTTT.